This T cell receptor beta chain was identified during a study of PD-1 blockade in classical Hodgkin lymphoma (TCRdb year 2020). With regard to the full study: Nivolumab dosing was 3 mg/kg intravenously every 2 weeks, continuing until either disease progression or unacceptable toxicity. The study used TCR beta sequencing and CyTOF to define a peripheral blood immune signature of response to PD-1 blockade in classical Hodgkin lymphoma.

Interpreted using the paper, the time point label stands for: cycle 4 day 1 (C4D1), after 6 weeks of nivolumab. All trial patients had relapsed after autologous stem cell transplantation, with cohorts A, B and C differing in prior brentuximab vedotin exposure. The trial cohort was composed of 55 to 65 patients with relapsed/refractory classical Hodgkin lymphoma, for whom complete response, partial response or progressive disease was recorded as best overall response. In the multi-cohort phase II CheckMate 205 trial, trial patients received single-agent nivolumab. An independent review committee assessed best overall response by applying the 2007 International Working Group response criteria. Trial PBMCs were obtained immediately prior to nivolumab initiation (C1D1) and on therapy at cycle 2 day 1 and cycle 4 day 1. Peripheral blood was collected in 8 mL Vacutainer Cell Preparation Tubes, from which PBMCs were isolated by centrifugation and then cryopreserved.

Sequences MNHEY (CDR1) and SVGAGI (CDR2) are obtained from the germline V gene. There are 13 amino acids in the CDR3, from cysteine to phenylalanine inclusive. Left in the record is the CDR3 DNA by itself, 39 bases read in frame from the first base. V is reduced by 2 bases and J by 8 bases, leaving a spacing of 10 bases between them. This clone was recorded only once. Its recognized antigen is unknown. The record has no base qualities; no much larger clone is one base away. The Qiagen DNeasy kit was used to extract genomic DNA from unsorted PBMCs and from the negatively selected CD4+ and CD8+ fractions. TCR beta CDR3 regions were amplified by immunoSEQ multiplex PCR using primers annealing to V and J segments. A synthetic immune receptor repertoire was used to minimize amplification bias, and any residual bias was removed computationally once sequencing was done. As for how the authors treated the data: Repertoire diversity was quantified as the Shannon entropy index using custom Python scripts. The unsorted, CD4+ and CD8+ repertoires were each analyzed separately, with the exception of combined analyses, where CD4+ and CD8+ sequences were merged in silico. Clonal expansion was defined as a frequency increase of at least 2-fold after treatment compared with C1D1, and clones undetected at baseline were assigned a pseudocount of 0.5. Clones with 0 or 1 copy at C1D1 were classified as singleton clones, and clones with 2 or more copies were classified as non-singleton clones. By matching protein sequences in sorted samples from the same patient, clones expanded in unsorted samples were annotated as CD4+, CD8+ or unknown. Wilcoxon tests were applied to paired samples to test diversity changes from C1D1 to C4D1. TCRdb holds this immuneACCESS table with in-frame rearrangements only. Some clones are missing; in checked studies, unresolved V genes explain under half, and the rest has no known cause. The D gene and trimming were derived from the DNA, and the V and J assignments and clone size from that table. This sample has about 64,000 clones in its table, and about 90% of those were observed once. The ten largest account for around 10% of the sample.

What the authors observed across the whole study: The study covered only a single clinical trial cohort, and the causes of the repertoire differences, possibly disease activity or prior therapy, were still not defined. Trial patients achieving complete response had baseline diversity similar to newly diagnosed patients, whereas partial responders and progressors had significantly lower diversity. A significant rise by C4D1 was seen in CD4+ but not CD8+ TCR diversity (p=0.0027 vs p=0.16), with the rise being most apparent in complete responders (p=0.02). Baseline TCR diversity was reported as lower in newly diagnosed patients than in healthy donors, and lower still in relapsed/refractory patients. Lower diversity was observed in patients in whom nivolumab was started less than 1 year after ASCT, and these patients were excluded from later analyses so that confounding by immune reconstitution would be avoided.

The chain links TRBV6-5 with TRBJ1-5, with no reliable assignment of the D segment. The specimen comprised peripheral blood mononuclear cells (PBMCs), sampled before the fourth cycle of nivolumab. The sequence derives from a human donor with classical Hodgkin lymphoma. The CDR3 loop reads CASSYQEREPQHF. The DNA sequence is given as TGTGCCAGCAGTTACCAGGAAAGGGAGCCCCAGCATTTT.